Sequencing of this T cell receptor beta chain was carried out in a study of blood T cell repertoires in COVID-19. Study-wide context: COVID-19 samples, acute and convalescent, were from the United States, Italy and Spain. PBMCs, B-cell-depleted T cells, or T cells were the source of the cDNA or gDNA that made up the material.

This clone was counted a few times. The sample contains more than one DNA sequence encoding this CDR3. V dropped 5 bases and J dropped 3 bases, with 5 bases sitting between them. Germline lookup yields CDR1 SGHTA and CDR2 FQGNSA. The CDR3 consists of 12 residues. TCRdb's table, derived via immunoSEQ multiplex PCR, lists solely in-frame clones and lacks some. The data contain 150,000 to 190,000 clones, 80% to 90% of them singletons. Sequencing used peripheral blood. The TCR originated in a woman aged 45-65 years with acute or convalescent COVID-19. The genes are TRBV7-2 and TRBJ1-5; D is unresolved. CDR3 loop: CASSPYNQPQHF. CDR3 DNA: TGTGCCAGCAGCCCTTACAATCAGCCCCAGCATTTT.